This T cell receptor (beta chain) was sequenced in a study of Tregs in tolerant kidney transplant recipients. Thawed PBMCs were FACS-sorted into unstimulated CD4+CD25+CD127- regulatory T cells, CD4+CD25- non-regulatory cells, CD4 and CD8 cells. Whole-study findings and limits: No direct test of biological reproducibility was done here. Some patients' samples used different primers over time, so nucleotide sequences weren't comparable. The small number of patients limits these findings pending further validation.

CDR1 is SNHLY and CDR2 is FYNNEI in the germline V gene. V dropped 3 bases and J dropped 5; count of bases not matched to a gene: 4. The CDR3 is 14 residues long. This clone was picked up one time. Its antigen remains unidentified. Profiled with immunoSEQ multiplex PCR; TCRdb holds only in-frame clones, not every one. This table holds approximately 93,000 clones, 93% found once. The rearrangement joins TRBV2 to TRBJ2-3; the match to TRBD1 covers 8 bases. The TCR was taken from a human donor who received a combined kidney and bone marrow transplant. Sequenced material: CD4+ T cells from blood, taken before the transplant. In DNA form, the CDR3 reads TGTGCCAGCAGTGATGGACAGGGACGAGATACGCAGTATTTT. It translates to CASSDGQGRDTQYF.